This TCR beta chain was captured in a study of cytomegalovirus exposure and HLA in healthy donors (dated by TCRdb to the late 2010s). In the study overall: In an earlier analysis of 450 to 750 of the donors, roughly 300 Gb of sequence data and 90 million to 120 million unique TCR beta sequences from 150 million to 200 million T cells were reported. Around 300 gigabases of sequencing data and approximately 93 million unique TCR sequences were included in an early release covering around 650 HLA-typed donors. Of the roughly 400 genotyped donors, 65% to 90% fell in the genetic ancestry cluster associated with self-reported Caucasian donors. The study aimed to test whether cataloging public T cell receptors could reveal signatures of past pathogen exposure. Using immunosequencing, the study profiled T cell repertoires from about 620 subjects and related those repertoires to cytomegalovirus serostatus. Besides the first cohort of roughly 640 subjects, a separate validation cohort made up of 95 to 150 different subjects was used. To predict cytomegalovirus infection status, the study combined high-throughput TCR immunosequencing, statistical association of individual TCRs with disease status, and machine learning. A later analysis re-examined previously published TCR beta repertoires from 600 to 700 donors and added high-resolution HLA genotyping to investigate patterns of TCR occurrence. Rather than drawing on any new phenotypic data, the later analysis identified candidate immune exposures from TCR beta sequences and the way those sequences occurred across donors. In an earlier analysis of roughly 540 of the donors, high-throughput TCR beta sequencing was used to judge whether each TCR beta V gene segment behaved as functional or pseudogenic. Donor age, sex, ethnicity and CMV serostatus were collected together with the repertoire data. In a later genetic analysis, genome-wide SNP genotypes for about three fifths of the roughly 670 donors were used, and that subset was treated as a discovery cohort. Every discovery cohort repertoire had been produced on one sequencing platform. Both class I and class II loci were covered by HLA typing, at four-digit resolution. Typing coverage differed by locus: A, B, C, DRB1 and DQB1 were typed in roughly 620-640 donors, DQA1 in 522, DPA1 in some 600, and DPB1 in approximately 450. Because of strong linkage in the cohort, four or five DR-DQ haplotypes were treated as single units for association and clustering. Across some 400 genotyped donors of the cohort, an average of approximately 220,000 unique TCR beta nucleotide sequences per donor were sequenced, and around 19% of those sequences were non-productive. General study outcomes and caveats: Because HLA typing was missing for some donors at each locus, association tests included only the typed subset. When HLA alleles, especially DR and DQ, strongly co-occurred, attributing TCR associations to individual alleles was difficult. In both the original and validation cohorts, the classifier was reported to diagnose cytomegalovirus status with high specificity and sensitivity. According to a later analysis, parvovirus B19, influenza, CMV and Epstein-Barr virus appeared linked to several top co-occurrence clusters. The study listed around 160 TCR beta chains as associated with cytomegalovirus. In a later genetic analysis, a missense DCLRE1C variant was associated with V-gene and J-gene trimming of TCR beta chains, and the association was replicated in an independent cohort. Presence/absence analyses assumed roughly uniform sequencing depth across donors, an assumption that may not hold. A further reported finding was that TCR beta sequences accurately predicted the HLA-A and HLA-B alleles for most subjects in the first cohort. The 87-base-pair reads could not distinguish some IMGT-functional V segments, including TRBV6-2 and TRBV6-3, so those segments were excluded. A cluster of highly shared sequence variants was judged likely to represent a technical artifact of the sequencing pipeline. The authors suggested that the approach could potentially be extended to other disease states and immunological phenotypes. At a false discovery rate of 0.05, a later analysis linked some 17,000 TCR beta sequences to specific HLA alleles. In a later genetic analysis, fewer N-insertions in productive TCRs were reported among donors in an Asian-associated ancestry cluster than the approximately 710-donor mean. The earlier analysis of about 600 of the donors excluded roughly 17 rarely observed V segments, including chromosome 9 orphons, because counts were too low. For the cohort, immune exposure information was limited to CMV serostatus. In this cohort, only TCR beta chains were sequenced, and detectable features were limited by the absence of alpha or paired-chain data. A later analysis found that most CMV-associated TCR beta chains appeared HLA-restricted, with HLA associations seemingly driven largely by CMV exposure. In a later analysis, the rate of TCR association differed among HLA loci, with DRB1 alleles having the most associated TCRs and HLA-C alleles having the fewest. Three of the identified cytomegalovirus-associated TCR beta chains were confirmed in vitro to be specific for cytomegalovirus antigens. Linkage disequilibrium might explain the correlated functional status among segregating V segments, but an unknown experimental factor could not be ruled out. Broadly in line with IMGT annotations, most TCR beta V segments showed up in productive rearrangements about 87% or about 30% of the time in an earlier analysis of roughly 590 of the donors. In a later analysis, HLA-associated TCR beta chains showed more clonal expansion and lower generation probabilities than non-associated chains that were equally common. Across donors, most TCR sequences were observed very rarely, whereas some public TCRs were present in many individuals.

Libraries came from the immunoSEQ multiplex PCR assay. For the multiplex PCR, a mixture combining 60 forward primers for TCR Vbeta segments and 13 reverse primers for TCR Jbeta segments was used. The CDR3 region of rearranged TCR beta genes was amplified from genomic DNA with a multiplex PCR assay. On the Illumina HiSeq System, the amplified TCR beta libraries were sequenced as 87-base-pair reads. The source study handled its data this way. A later analysis tallied about 77 million unique TCR beta chains across the approximately 670 repertoires, and about 10 million of those chains were shared by two or more donors. To remove PCR and sequencing errors, raw reads were error-corrected and collapsed into unique sequences using a nearest-neighbor algorithm that merged closely related sequences. To assign V, D and J gene segments, CDR3 sequences were aligned to IMGT reference sequences. For a sequence to be retained, a match of at least six nucleotides to both a V gene segment and a J gene segment was required. Rearrangements were classified as productive when the CDR3 lacked stop codons and remained in frame with V and J, and all other rearrangements were classified as non-productive. Following IMGT convention, CDR3 was defined as the stretch from the second conserved V-encoded cysteine to the conserved J-encoded phenylalanine. In an earlier analysis of roughly 610 of the donors, sequences lacking an unambiguous match to a single V gene segment were excluded. In an earlier analysis of some 590 of the donors, a V segment was called functional when productive rearrangements were above 56.7%, and segregating when the standard deviation between donors exceeded 5%. To diagnose cytomegalovirus status from the catalog of TCR beta chain sequences, a statistical classification framework was built. A later analysis assigned V and J genes by comparing TCR nucleotide sequences with IMGT/GENE-DB human TR gene sequences. The TCRdist pipeline was used in a later analysis to assign CDR3 sequences and most-parsimonious VDJ recombination scenarios. In a later analysis, every TCR beta chain was defined by the combination of its CDR3 amino acid sequence and its V-gene family, and reads without a unique V-gene family were dropped. As a way to deal with suspected cross-contamination and a sequencing artifact, a later analysis dropped roughly 600 nucleotide sequences that were highly shared and had low generation probability. In a later analysis, a clonal expansion index was calculated for each public chain from normalized within-repertoire ranks of inferred template counts. Generation probabilities in a later analysis came from a VDJ recombination model fitted to out-of-frame rearrangements, and those results were checked against IGoR. Hypergeometric tests were used in a later analysis to score TCR-TCR, TCR-HLA and TCR-CMV co-occurrence, with a repertoire-size bias correction applied to the TCR pairs. In a later analysis, false discovery rates were estimated by permuting HLA or CMV assignments 20 times. A later analysis grouped co-occurring TCRs with DBSCAN, adding TCRdist sequence similarity when clustering within HLA-allele-positive subsets. Repertoires with fewer than 30,000 or more than 120,000 public chains were left out of co-occurrence clustering, as were about five repertoires with anomalous nucleotide sharing. Imported from immuneACCESS, the table was reduced by TCRdb to in-frame sequences with V and J called. These copies leave out some clones; in studies compared against another copy, an unresolved V gene accounts for under half, and the cause of the remainder is not known. Clone size and V and J calls were adopted from that table, with D and trimming inferred from the DNA. The sample includes under 130,000 clones, with around 61% observed a single time. Jointly, the top ten make up less than 3.5% of the sample.

As for this clone: Its specific antigen is unknown. Within one base of it there is no much larger clone, and no base qualities were kept.

From the cysteine up to the phenylalanine, the CDR3 has a length of 16 residues. Solely the CDR3 DNA is kept, with 48 bases framed from the first base. Reading the germline V gene (reference sequence) gives CDR1 SEHNR and CDR2 FQNEAQ. At the junction V is shortened by 5 bases and J by 6 bases; bases outside the gene matches: 13. The cohort was made up of 500 to 850 healthy bone marrow donors. At the time of sampling, every cohort member was nominally healthy, though immune exposures that went unrecorded were likely present. The donor was CMV seronegative and was included in the group of over 300 seronegative cohort members. Each donor provided a peripheral blood sample, and peripheral blood mononuclear cells were used for TCR beta sequencing. The Qiagen DNeasy Blood Extraction Kit was used to extract genomic DNA from the blood cell samples.

The receptor comes from a woman aged 45-65 years in good health and CMV-seronegative. Recombination connected TRBV7-9 to TRBJ2-3, with 8 bases aligning to TRBD2. Sequencing was done on a sample of PBMCs. The CDR3 region has the sequence CASSAKRGLAHDTQYF. The DNA sequence reads TGTGCCAGCAGCGCGAAGCGGGGGCTAGCACATGATACGCAGTATTTT.